These T cell receptor beta chains were read from a single sample in a study of response to subunit inactivated influenza vaccine. TCRdb reprocessed the RT-PCR reads via MiXCR and lists one record per CDR3 protein. Among roughly 550,000 distinct CDR3 sequences listed, approximately 22% were seen once. The same specimen was also included in a second study, on T cells expressing NK-cell markers.

Sequenced here: CD4+ T cells sorted from PBMCs, sampled roughly 13 days after vaccination. These receptors were collected from a man between 50 and 59 years old who received an inactivated influenza vaccine. Both conserved end residues are part of each CDR3.

j_gene: TRBJ2-3; v_gene: TRBV5-1; CDR3aa: CASSLAQETDTQYF
j_gene: TRBJ1-1; v_gene: TRBV5-1; CDR3aa: CASSDGSPGEAFF
j_gene: TRBJ2-5; v_gene: TRBV6-1; CDR3aa: CASSKDRSETQYF
j_gene: TRBJ2-2; v_gene: TRBV15; CDR3aa: CATSRVPGLAGTGELFF
j_gene: TRBJ2-5; v_gene: TRBV4-3; CDR3aa: CASSHGGQETQYF
j_gene: TRBJ2-5; v_gene: TRBV19; CDR3aa: CASSQGFIGETQYF
j_gene: TRBJ2-7; v_gene: TRBV5-1; CDR3aa: CASRKQLAGSSYEQYF
j_gene: TRBJ2-7; v_gene: TRBV5-1; CDR3aa: CASSFSGYSYEQYF
j_gene: TRBJ2-3; v_gene: TRBV27; CDR3aa: CASSIIAGAALGTDTQYF
j_gene: TRBJ1-5; v_gene: TRBV10-3; CDR3aa: CAISERQLSNQPQHF
j_gene: TRBJ2-1; v_gene: TRBV5-1; CDR3aa: CASSQLAVPNNEQFF
j_gene: TRBJ2-1; v_gene: TRBV20-1; CDR3aa: CSANPSGGAFGNEQFF
j_gene: TRBJ2-1; v_gene: TRBV11-1; CDR3aa: CASSLGGGTSRTYNEQFF
j_gene: TRBJ1-2; v_gene: TRBV29-1; CDR3aa: CSVGMGDRVLGGYTF
j_gene: TRBJ2-3; v_gene: TRBV20-1; CDR3aa: CSARDALERTDTQYF
j_gene: TRBJ2-3; v_gene: TRBV19; CDR3aa: CASRVGLAGRDTQYF
j_gene: TRBJ2-1; v_gene: TRBV12-3/TRBV12-4; CDR3aa: CASSLIRGRGANYNEQFF
j_gene: TRBJ2-7; v_gene: TRBV6-2/TRBV6-3; CDR3aa: CASSYGGVSSYEQYF
j_gene: TRBJ2-7; v_gene: TRBV9; CDR3aa: CASSVGSSGRDYYEQYF
j_gene: TRBJ1-5; v_gene: TRBV28; CDR3aa: CASISGNGHNQPQHF
j_gene: TRBJ1-4; v_gene: TRBV28; CDR3aa: CASSWTGQTNEKLFF
j_gene: TRBJ1-1; v_gene: TRBV6-2/TRBV6-3; CDR3aa: CASSYSVGARSNTEAFF
j_gene: TRBJ2-1; v_gene: TRBV3-1; CDR3aa: CASSQDWPYNEQFF
j_gene: TRBJ1-5; v_gene: TRBV21-1; CDR3aa: CASSLERAASNQPQHF
j_gene: TRBJ1-6; v_gene: TRBV5-1; CDR3aa: CASSSQSNNSPLHF
j_gene: TRBJ2-7; v_gene: TRBV10-3; CDR3aa: CAISGQTGSYEQYF
j_gene: TRBJ2-7; v_gene: TRBV7-7; CDR3aa: CASSPSMDHEQYF
j_gene: TRBJ2-5; v_gene: TRBV28; CDR3aa: CASSRTGTVQETQYF
j_gene: TRBJ2-3; v_gene: TRBV6-2/TRBV6-3; CDR3aa: CASRIGGGLTDTQYF
j_gene: TRBJ1-2; v_gene: TRBV20-1; CDR3aa: CSAIDGGTGFYGYTF
j_gene: TRBJ2-7; v_gene: TRBV2; CDR3aa: CASSEAPILSVAPYEQYF
j_gene: TRBJ2-1; v_gene: TRBV12-3/TRBV12-4; CDR3aa: CASSFNRGTEQFF
j_gene: TRBJ2-7; v_gene: TRBV7-9; CDR3aa: CASSPFEGGSYEQYF
j_gene: TRBJ1-5; v_gene: TRBV7-9; CDR3aa: CASSLGTGKFNQPQHF
j_gene: TRBJ2-4; v_gene: TRBV4-1; CDR3aa: CASSQIDRAAKNIQYF
j_gene: TRBJ2-7; v_gene: TRBV6-2/TRBV6-3; CDR3aa: CASSDDRALSYEQYF
j_gene: TRBJ1-2; v_gene: TRBV11-2; CDR3aa: CASSLDSGDGYGYTF
j_gene: TRBJ1-3; v_gene: TRBV28; CDR3aa: CASSPDRFSGNTIYF
j_gene: TRBJ2-1; v_gene: TRBV20-1; CDR3aa: CSAHPLDFTYNEQFF
j_gene: TRBJ1-5; v_gene: TRBV4-3; CDR3aa: CASSQEKGNQPQHF
j_gene: TRBJ1-4; v_gene: TRBV9; CDR3aa: CASSVAVGRSEKLFF
j_gene: TRBJ2-3; v_gene: TRBV2; CDR3aa: CASQNGGLTDTQYF
j_gene: TRBJ1-1; v_gene: TRBV4-1; CDR3aa: CASSSPLNTEAFF
j_gene: TRBJ1-5; v_gene: TRBV5-1; CDR3aa: CASSLDGAGGQPQHF